This T cell receptor (beta chain) was recorded in a study of blood T cell repertoires in COVID-19. Study-wide background: PBMCs, B-cell-depleted T cells, or T cells were the source of the cDNA or gDNA that made up the material.

Germline V gene data show CDR1 as SGHRS and CDR2 as YFSETQ. The CDR3 extends over 16 amino acids. V was pared by 0 bases and J by 5 bases, with 17 bases between. Clones were read by immunoSEQ multiplex PCR, and TCRdb kept only the in-frame ones, dropping some. The sample yields about 46,000 clones, around four fifths seen once. This TCR was recovered from a woman older than 75 with acute or convalescent COVID-19. The source material was peripheral blood. The chain links TRBV5-1 to TRBJ2-5; D may be TRBD1 (6 bases). CDR3 DNA: TGCGCCAGCAGCTTGGGGTCGACAGGTGACGGGGAGACCCAGTACTTC. It specifies CASSLGSTGDGETQYF.